This T cell receptor beta chain was retrieved from a study of shared clonotypes between healthy human individuals. The ends lost 2 bases at V and 3 bases at J; junction bases unmatched: 0. Per the germline V gene, CDR1 is SGDLS and CDR2 is YYNGEE. This CDR3 spans 14 amino acids. TCRdb's table, derived via immunoSEQ multiplex PCR, lists solely in-frame clones and lacks some. The sample includes hundreds of thousands of clones, 55% to 85% of them seen just once. Sequenced: memory CD4+ T cells sorted from blood. The subset here: CD45RA-negative fraction. The TCR comes from a woman in her 30s in good health. The chain joins TRBV9 to TRBJ1-2; 11 nucleotides align to TRBD1. The DNA for the CDR3 is TGTGCCAGCAGCGTGGGACAGGGGGACTATGGCTACACCTTC. Its protein is CASSVGQGDYGYTF.